Presented here are 14 T cell receptor beta chains from one specimen sequenced in a study of PD-1 blockade in classical Hodgkin lymphoma. The time point is: cycle 4 day 1 (C4D1), after 5 to 7 weeks of nivolumab. Relapses following autologous stem cell transplantation were seen in all patients, with brentuximab vedotin exposure varying. Only in-frame clones appear in the TCRdb table, and some are missing; sequencing was by immunoSEQ multiplex PCR. The table records more than 40,000 clones, about 77% of them present only once. Sequenced here: peripheral blood mononuclear cells (PBMCs), sampled before the fourth cycle of nivolumab. The receptors shown here come from a human donor with classical Hodgkin lymphoma.

This rearrangement joins TRBV6-1 to TRBJ1-5; no definite D call. The CDR3 loop spans 16 amino acids. Per the germline V gene, CDR1 is MNHNS and CDR2 is SASEGT. Trimming left V 1 base short and J 5 bases short, with 15 bases between. CDR3 in amino acids: CASSEVLGQRDQPQHF. CDR3 in DNA: TGTGCCAGCAGTGAAGTCTTAGGCCAGAGAGATCAGCCCCAGCATTTT.

This clone was observed a single time. The chain combines TRBV10-1 with TRBJ1-5; no definite D call. The V end was cut by 3 bases, the J end by 4 bases, with 16 bases between. This CDR3 region has 16 residues. Germline V gives CDR1 WNHNN, CDR2 SYGVQD (reference sequence). In DNA, the CDR3 is TGCGCCAGCAGTGACCCTAATTGGACGGGGAATCAGCCCCAGCATTTT. It yields the protein CASSDPNWTGNQPQHF.

The genes are TRBV5-6 and TRBJ1-2; 8 nucleotides match TRBD1. Trimming cost V 3 bases and J 4 bases; bases outside gene matches: 14. The CDR3 sequence is 17 residues long. Germline CDR1 and CDR2: SGHDT and YYEEEE. CDR3 amino acids: CASSWEKGTGALYGYTF. In DNA, the CDR3 is TGTGCCAGCAGCTGGGAAAAGGGGACAGGAGCGCTCTATGGCTACACCTTC.

This clone was counted only a few times. This chain links TRBV6-1 with TRBJ1-5; D possibly corresponds to TRBD1 (5 bases). CDR1 is MNHNS and CDR2 is SASEGT in the germline V gene. Trimming cost V 2 bases and J 7 bases, with 15 bases left between them. The CDR3 length is 15 residues. The DNA for the CDR3 is TGTGCCAGCAGTGAATCCTTGGGACCGCGGCAGCCCCAGCATTTT. Its translation is CASSESLGPRQPQHF.

The chain combines TRBV7-2 with TRBJ2-5, with TRBD1 identical over 9 bases. CDR1 is SGHTA and CDR2 is FQGNSA in the germline V gene. V shed 5 bases, J shed 4 bases, and the junction held 2 bases outside the gene matches. The CDR3 sequence is 13 residues long. CDR3 coding DNA: TGTGCCAGCAGCACGGGACAGGGAGAGACCCAGTACTTC. Translated, it gives CASSTGQGETQYF.

The chain is built from TRBV7-7 and TRBJ2-7, with 9 bases matching TRBD1. The CDR3 covers 15 residues. V was pared by 1 base and J by 4 bases, with 5 bases of the junction left unmatched. Germline loops: CDR1 SSHAT, CDR2 FNYEAQ (reference sequence). DNA for the CDR3: TGTGCCAGCAGCTTAGGAAGGACAGGGGTATACGAGCAGTACTTC. The encoded protein is CASSLGRTGVYEQYF.

The V and J genes are TRBV6-5 and TRBJ2-5; 11 positions agree with TRBD1. The length of the CDR3 is 14 residues. The germline CDR1 and CDR2 sequences are MNHEY and SVGAGI. V dropped 6 bases and J dropped 4; count of bases not matched to a gene: 4. The CDR3 DNA sequence: TGTGCCAGCAGACGGGGGACAGGGGGAGAGACCCAGTACTTC. Translated, it gives CASRRGTGGETQYF.

The chain uses TRBV7-2 and TRBJ2-1, with 14 bases aligning to TRBD2. Germline V gene lookup returns CDR1 SGHTA and CDR2 FQGNSA. Trimming at V came to 5 bases and at J to 4 bases, leaving 7 bases not matched to a gene. The CDR3 totals 17 residues. The CDR3 loop reads CASSPRGLAGAYNEQFF. In DNA, the CDR3 is TGTGCCAGCAGCCCGCGGGGACTAGCGGGGGCTTACAATGAGCAGTTCTTC.

This clone turned up a few times. The chain combines TRBV2 with TRBJ1-4, with D unclear. Deletions cut 3 bases from V and 7 bases from J, with 15 bases between. This CDR3 spans 15 amino acids. The V gene's germline CDR1 is SNHLY and CDR2 FYNNEI. The CDR3 loop reads CASSEFDFTSEKLFF. The CDR3 DNA is TGTGCCAGCAGTGAGTTCGACTTTACCTCTGAAAAACTGTTTTTT. Based on the CDR3 plus reference TRBV2 and TRBJ1-4, the full variable domain is EPEVTQTPSHQVTQMGQEVILRCVPISNHLYFYWYRQILGQKVEFLVSFYNNEISEKSEIFDDQFSVERPDGSNFTLKIRSTKLEDSAMYFCASSEFDFTSEKLFFGSGTQLSVL.

The chain couples TRBV27 to TRBJ2-1; possibly TRBD2 for D (6 bases). The V gene lost 5 bases and the J gene lost 7 bases, with 18 bases spanning the gap. The CDR3 consists of 15 residues. Germline V gene data show CDR1 as MNHEY and CDR2 as SMNVEV (reference sequence). CDR3 sequence (DNA): TGTGCCAGCAGTCCCCCTTACTCGCGGGGAAATGAGCAGTTCTTC. Amino acids: CASSPPYSRGNEQFF.

This chain links TRBV5-1 with TRBJ2-5, with TRBD1 matching over 8 bases. CDR1 and CDR2 (germline): SGHRS, YFSETQ. The CDR3 has 14 residues. With V trimmed by 2 bases and J by 5 bases, 5 bases remained unmatched. The CDR3 region has the DNA TGCGCCAGCAGCTTAAGACAGGGGCTGGAGACCCAGTACTTC. Its protein is CASSLRQGLETQYF.

This chain uses TRBV19 with TRBJ1-5, with 8 bases aligning to TRBD1. Germline V lookup: CDR1 LNHDA, CDR2 SQIVND (reference sequence). V trimming: 6 bases; J trimming: 0 bases; junction bases outside the gene matches: 16. The CDR3 loop spans 19 amino acids. CDR3 in amino acids: CASRARGWTGTYSNQPQHF. The CDR3 region has the DNA TGTGCCAGTAGGGCCAGGGGGTGGACAGGGACCTATAGCAATCAGCCCCAGCATTTT.

The CDR3 loop reads CASGRRAGSTEAFF. Written as DNA, the CDR3 is TGTGCTAGTGGTAGGAGGGCAGGGAGTACTGAAGCTTTCTTT. The chain uses TRBV12-5 and TRBJ1-1, with D possibly being TRBD1 (5 bases). Between the trimmed V and J ends, which lost 5 bases and 5 bases, there was a span of 15 bases. CDR1 is LGHNT, CDR2 FRNRAP, per germline. The CDR3 has 14 amino acids.

This clone occurred a few times. This chain joins TRBV15 and TRBJ2-1, with a tentative D call TRBD2 (6 bases). CDR1 is LNHNV, CDR2 YYDKDF, per germline (reference sequence). Trimming removed 1 base from V and 7 bases from J, with 14 bases in between. The CDR3 is 15 residues long. CDR3 loop: CATSRGAGMKNEQFF. The CDR3 nucleotides read TGTGCCACCAGCAGAGGGGCGGGAATGAAAAATGAGCAGTTCTTC.